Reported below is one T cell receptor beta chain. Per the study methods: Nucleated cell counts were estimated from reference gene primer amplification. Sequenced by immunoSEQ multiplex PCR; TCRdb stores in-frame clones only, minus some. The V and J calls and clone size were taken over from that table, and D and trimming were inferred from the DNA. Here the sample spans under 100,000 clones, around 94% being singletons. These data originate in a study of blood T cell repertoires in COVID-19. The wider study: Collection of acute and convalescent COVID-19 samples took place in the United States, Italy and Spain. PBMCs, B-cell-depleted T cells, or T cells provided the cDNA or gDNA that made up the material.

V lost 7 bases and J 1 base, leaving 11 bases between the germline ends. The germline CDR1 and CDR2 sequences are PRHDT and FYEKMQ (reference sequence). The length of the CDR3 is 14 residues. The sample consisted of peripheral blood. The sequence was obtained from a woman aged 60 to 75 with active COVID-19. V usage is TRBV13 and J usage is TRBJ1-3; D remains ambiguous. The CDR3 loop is CASTWQTSGNTIYF. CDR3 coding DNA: TGTGCCAGCACGTGGCAGACTTCTGGAAACACCATATATTTT.